Following are 9 T cell receptor beta chains from one sample sequenced in a study of cytomegalovirus exposure and HLA in healthy donors. The data were produced by immunoSEQ multiplex PCR, yet TCRdb's version contains in-frame clones alone and is incomplete. The data contain 150,000 to 200,000 clones, around nine tenths of them singletons. The material sequenced was PBMCs. The receptor source for this set is a man aged 30-40 years in good health and CMV-seropositive.

The chain joins TRBV28 to TRBJ1-1, with D maybe TRBD1 (6 bases). Germline V gene data show CDR1 as MDHEN and CDR2 as SYDVKM. The CDR3 consists of 12 residues. The V gene lost 6 bases and the J gene lost 5 bases, with 10 bases spanning the gap. The CDR3 sequence is CASRTGGTEAFF. CDR3 DNA: TGTGCCAGCAGGACAGGAGGAACTGAAGCTTTCTTT.

The V and J genes are TRBV16 and TRBJ2-7; a weak D match, TRBD2 (6 bases). The ends were cut back, 3 bases at V and 2 bases at J, with 14 bases in the middle. CDR1 KGHSY and CDR2 FQNENV come from the germline V gene. The CDR3 length is 15 residues. The CDR3 region has the DNA TGTGCCAGCAGCCAGAGGGTCGGGACTGCCTACGAGCAGTACTTC. Translation: CASSQRVGTAYEQYF.

J is TRBJ2-7 and V is TRBV4-1; unclear D gene. The germline CDR1 and CDR2 sequences are MGHRA and YSYEKL. The CDR3 totals 12 residues. V lost 2 bases and J 0 bases, leaving 2 bases between the germline ends. For the CDR3, the DNA is TGCGCCAGCAGCCAAAGCTCCTACGAGCAGTACTTC. Translation: CASSQSSYEQYF.

V usage is TRBV29-1 and J usage is TRBJ2-2, with D possibly being TRBD1 (6 bases). The CDR3 is made up of 14 amino acids. Trimming shortened V by 2 bases and J by 0 bases, and 7 bases separated the two germline ends. Germline CDR1 SQVTM, CDR2 ANQGSEA. The CDR3 DNA follows: TGCAGCGTTGAATGGGACACGAACACCGGGGAGCTGTTTTTT. Residues: CSVEWDTNTGELFF.

This chain joins TRBV6-1 and TRBJ2-7; D possibly matches TRBD1 or TRBD2 (5 bases each). The germline V and J ends were trimmed by 7 bases and 2 bases, with 15 bases remaining between them. The CDR3 contains 14 residues. CDR1 is MNHNS and CDR2 is SASEGT in the germline V gene. The CDR3 bases are TGTGCCAGCACTTCACTTATGGGGGCCTACGAGCAGTACTTC. It specifies CASTSLMGAYEQYF.

The chain combines TRBV9 with TRBJ2-4; D may be TRBD1 (6 bases). Per germline, CDR1 SGDLS and CDR2 YYNGEE. Trimming took 0 bases from V and 8 from J, leaving 12 bases between them. The CDR3 covers 14 residues. CDR3 bases: TGTGCCAGCAGCGTAGAGGGACAATTGGACATTCAGTACTTC. Amino acid sequence: CASSVEGQLDIQYF.

This chain joins TRBV11-3 and TRBJ2-7, with 11 nucleotides matching TRBD1. Germline lookup yields CDR1 SGHNT and CDR2 YENEEA. With 1 base clipped from V and 6 bases from J, the junction kept 5 bases outside the gene matches. The CDR3 contains 15 residues. The CDR3 is CASSLVGQGGFEQYF. The CDR3 DNA follows: TGTGCCAGCAGCTTAGTGGGACAGGGGGGTTTCGAGCAGTACTTC.

This chain uses TRBV7-2 with TRBJ2-5, with D possibly being TRBD2 (6 bases). The CDR3 sequence is 18 residues long. CDR1 is SGHTA, CDR2 FQGNSA, per germline. V was cut by 2 bases and J by 2 bases, with 21 bases left in between. The CDR3 DNA reads TGTGCCAGCAGCTTATTGTCGGGAGCTGGCGCCCTTCAAGAGACCCAGTACTTC. It encodes CASSLLSGAGALQETQYF.

CDR3 loop: CAWSWELAGNEQFF. For the CDR3, the DNA is TGTGCCTGGAGTTGGGAACTAGCGGGCAATGAGCAGTTCTTC. The chain links TRBV30 to TRBJ2-1, with TRBD2 matching over 9 bases. This CDR3 is 14 amino acids long. Germline V CDR1 and CDR2: GTSNPN, SVGIG (reference sequence). After removal of 2 bases from V and 6 bases from J, the junction contained 5 bases not matched to a gene.